These 5 T cell receptor beta chains came from one sample sequenced in a study of breast tumors, draining lymph nodes, adjacent tissues. TCRdb reanalysed the multiplex PCR reads using MiXCR and keeps one entry per CDR3 protein. The table includes hundreds of thousands of distinct CDR3 sequences, roughly 32% detected once. The lymph nodes were axillary draining lymph nodes from breast cancer patients. Sequencing input: axillary lymph node tissue. The receptors originated from a female donor with breast cancer. Some clones in this sample may be carry-over from other donors' samples.

This clonotype was observed at least ten times. The rearrangement uses TRBV4-3 and TRBJ2-5; possible D gene TRBD1, 5 bases. Germline loops: CDR1 LGHNA, CDR2 YSLEER. The V gene lost 0 bases and the J gene lost 5 bases, with 10 bases spanning the gap. CDR3 size: 14 residues. The CDR3 DNA follows: TGCGCCAGCAGCCAAGACAGAAAGGGGGAGACCCAGTACTTC. It translates to CASSQDRKGETQYF.

The chain links TRBV9 to TRBJ2-2; no clear D gene. This CDR3 has 13 amino acids. V lost 2 bases and J 2 bases, leaving 4 bases between the germline ends. CDR1 and CDR2 (germline): SGDLS, YYNGEE. The CDR3 region is CASSVGNTGELFF. The CDR3 nucleotides read TGTGCCAGCAGCGTTGGAAACACCGGGGAGCTGTTTTTT.

In this sample, this clonotype turned up a few times. A much larger clonotype is one base distant, so this may be a read error. The gene calls are TRBV20-1 and TRBJ2-7; a possible D gene is TRBD1 (6 bases). This CDR3 spans 14 amino acids. CDR1 DFQATT and CDR2 SNEGSKA come from the germline V gene (reference sequence). The CDR3 DNA sequence: TGCAGTGCTAGGGTCGTAGACAGGTCCTCCGAGCAGTACTTC. Protein: CSARVVDRSSEQYF.

Many counts were recorded for this clonotype. The CDR3: CASSPSGPSTDTQYF. CDR3 DNA sequence: TGTGCCAGCAGTCCTAGCGGGCCTAGCACAGATACGCAGTATTTT. This chain uses TRBV3-1 with TRBJ2-3, with TRBD2 identical over 8 bases. The CDR3 sequence is 15 residues long. J lost 0 bases, V lost 6 bases, and 5 bases had no gene match. Looked up from germline, CDR1 is LGHDT and CDR2 is YNNKEL (reference sequence).

This clonotype was picked up many times. The V call is TRBV11-3, the J call TRBJ2-7; D possibly corresponds to TRBD1 (6 bases). The CDR3 consists of 16 residues. Between the trimmed V and J ends, which lost 0 bases and 6 bases, there was a span of 18 bases. Germline-derived CDR1 and CDR2 are SGHNT and YENEEA. The CDR3 spells CASSLEGGLYPSEQYF. The CDR3 nucleotides are TGTGCCAGCAGCTTAGAAGGGGGTCTCTACCCCAGCGAGCAGTACTTC.